What follows is one TCR beta chain and its context. Its antigen is still unknown. The sample originates from a study of cytomegalovirus exposure and HLA in healthy donors. Overall study results and limits: The classifier reportedly diagnosed cytomegalovirus status with high sensitivity and specificity. In vitro, a few CMV-associated chains proved specific for CMV antigens.

Profiled with immunoSEQ multiplex PCR; TCRdb holds only in-frame clones, not every one. The table records 150,000 or so clones, 85% to 90% of them present only once. Material: PBMCs. This sequence was found in a woman aged 30 to 39 in good health and CMV-seropositive.

CDR3 DNA: TGCGCCAGCAGCCTCTACCCCGGGGGGGGAGAGACCCAGTACTTC. It codes for CASSLYPGGGETQYF. The chain recombines TRBV4-1 with TRBJ2-5, with 8 positions matching TRBD2. The CDR3 spans 15 residues. CDR1 is MGHRA and CDR2 is YSYEKL in the germline V gene. Unmatched junction bases numbered 8, after V lost 4 bases and J lost 4 bases.